This TCR beta chain was sequenced during a study of cytomegalovirus exposure and HLA in healthy donors. Deletions cut 5 bases from V and 3 bases from J, with 14 bases between. Germline V gene sequence: CDR1 SGHAT, CDR2 FQNNGV. The length of the CDR3 is 15 residues. PCR primers comprised 60 Vbeta and 13 Jbeta primers. This table comes from immunoSEQ multiplex PCR, and its TCRdb copy is limited to in-frame clones, with some not included. In the table there are over 150,000 clones, 80% of which are singletons. This chain joins TRBV11-2 and TRBJ2-1; TRBD2 is a possible D gene (5 bases). This TCR derives from a man younger than 45 in good health and CMV-seropositive. Sequencing was performed on PBMCs. This CDR3 reads CASSLVKRIYNEQFF. For the CDR3, the DNA is TGTGCCAGCAGCCTTGTGAAGCGGATCTACAATGAGCAGTTCTTC. Full variable domain (rest looked up from reference TRBV11-2 and TRBJ2-1): EAGVAQSPRYKIIEKRQSVAFWCNPISGHATLYWYQQILGQGPKLLIQFQNNGVVDDSQLPKDRFSAERLKGVDSTLKIQPAKLEDSAVYLCASSLVKRIYNEQFFGPGTRLTVL.